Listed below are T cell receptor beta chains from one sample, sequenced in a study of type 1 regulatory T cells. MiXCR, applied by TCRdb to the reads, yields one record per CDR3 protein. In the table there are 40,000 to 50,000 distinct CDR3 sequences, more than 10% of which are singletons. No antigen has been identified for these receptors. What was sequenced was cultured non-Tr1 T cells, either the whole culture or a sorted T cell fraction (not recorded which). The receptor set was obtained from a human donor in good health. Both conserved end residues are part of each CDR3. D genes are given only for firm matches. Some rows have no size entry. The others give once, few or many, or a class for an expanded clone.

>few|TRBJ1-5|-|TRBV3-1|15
TGTGCCAGCAGCCAAGAGGCCGGTAACCATCAGCCCCAGCATTTT
CASSQEAGNHQPQHF
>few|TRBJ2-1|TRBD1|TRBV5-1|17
TGCGCCAGCAGGCACGGCACCGGGACAGGGATCCCCAATGAGCAGTTCTTC
CASRHGTGTGIPNEQFF
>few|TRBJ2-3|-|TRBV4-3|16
TGCGCCAGCAGCCAAGGCGGACAGTATCGAGGGGATACGCAGTATTTT
CASSQGGQYRGDTQYF
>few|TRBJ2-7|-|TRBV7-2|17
TGTGCCAGCAGCTTAATGGTGGCTAGCGCCTATCTACGAGGGCAGTACTTC
CASSLMVASAYLRGQYF
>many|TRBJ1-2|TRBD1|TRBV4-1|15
TGCGCCAGCAGCCAAGAAGGACAGGGGACGGGGGGCTACACCTTC
CASSQEGQGTGGYTF
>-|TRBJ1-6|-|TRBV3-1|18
TGTGCCAGCAGCCAAGCAGGACCCCCGTTCTCCTATAATTCACCCCTCCACTTT
CASSQAGPPFSYNSPLHF
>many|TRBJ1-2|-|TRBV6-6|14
TGTGCCAGCAGTCCGCAACCCACGGGGAGCGGCTACACCTTC
CASSPQPTGSGYTF
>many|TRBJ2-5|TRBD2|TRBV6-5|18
TGTGCCAGCAGTTACTCGGTATTAGCGGGAGGAGACCAAGAGACCCAGTACTTC
CASSYSVLAGGDQETQYF
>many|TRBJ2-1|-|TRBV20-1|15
TGCAGTGCCCCCTGGTCCGGGAGCCCCTACAATGAGCAGTTCTTC
CSAPWSGSPYNEQFF
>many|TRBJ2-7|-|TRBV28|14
TGTGCCAGCAGTTTAGGTCAGTCGGATTACGAGCAGTACTTC
CASSLGQSDYEQYF
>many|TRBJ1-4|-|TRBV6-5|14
TGTGCCAGCAGTTACTCCTGGGATGGTGAAAAACTGTTTTTT
CASSYSWDGEKLFF
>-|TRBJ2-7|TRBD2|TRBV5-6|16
TGTGCCAGCAGTGTCCTCTGGACTAGCGAAACCTACGAGCAGTACTTC
CASSVLWTSETYEQYF
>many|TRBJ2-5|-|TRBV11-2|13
TGTGCCAGCAGCTTAGCGTGGAAAGAGACCCAGTACTTC
CASSLAWKETQYF
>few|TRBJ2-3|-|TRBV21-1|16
TGTGCCAGCAGCAAAGTTCGGACAGGGGACACAGATACGCAGTATTTT
CASSKVRTGDTDTQYF
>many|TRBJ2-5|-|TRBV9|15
TGTGCCAGCAGCGGGAGGGGCGTACCCCAAGAGACCCAGTACTTC
CASSGRGVPQETQYF
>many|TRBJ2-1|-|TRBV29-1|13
TGCAGTTTACGGGGGAATACCTACAATGAGCAGTTCTTC
CSLRGNTYNEQFF
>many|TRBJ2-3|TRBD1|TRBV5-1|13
TGCGCCAGCAGCGGCCGGGACAGAGATACGCAGTATTTT
CASSGRDRDTQYF
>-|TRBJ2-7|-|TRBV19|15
TGTGCCGGTACCCCGAACTACGGGACATACTACGAGCAGTACTTC
CAGTPNYGTYYEQYF
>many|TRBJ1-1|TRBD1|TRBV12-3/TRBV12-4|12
TGTGCCAGCAGTCCCGGGACAGTTGAAGCTTTCTTT
CASSPGTVEAFF
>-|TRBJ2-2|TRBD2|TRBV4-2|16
TGTGCCAGCAGCCAAGTAGCGGGAGCGGTGACCGGGGAGCTGTTTTTT
CASSQVAGAVTGELFF
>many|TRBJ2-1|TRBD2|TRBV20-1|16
TGCAGTGCTCAAACGAGGGGCGGGAGTTTTGTAAATGAGCAGTTCTTC
CSAQTRGGSFVNEQFF
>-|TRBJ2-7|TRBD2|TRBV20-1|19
TGCAGTGCTAGGTCTCCACCGGGACTAGCGGGAGGTTCTGGCTACGAGCAGTACTTC
CSARSPPGLAGGSGYEQYF
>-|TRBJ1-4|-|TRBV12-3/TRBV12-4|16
TGTGCCAACAGTTATTACAGCCTTGCAACTAATGAAAAACTGTTTTTT
CANSYYSLATNEKLFF
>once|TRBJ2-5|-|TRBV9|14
TGTGCCAGCAGCTTATCGGACAAACAAGAGACCCAGTACTTC
CASSLSDKQETQYF
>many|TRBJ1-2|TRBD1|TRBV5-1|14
TGCGCCAGCAGCTTGAGGGGGCCCGACTATGGCTACACCTTC
CASSLRGPDYGYTF
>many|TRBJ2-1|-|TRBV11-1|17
TGTGCCAGCAGCTTAGCGCATGGGGGAGTGGGCGACAATGAGCAGTTCTTC
CASSLAHGGVGDNEQFF
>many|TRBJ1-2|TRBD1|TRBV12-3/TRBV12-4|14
TGTGCCAGCAGTCCGGGACAGATTGACTATGGCTACACCTTC
CASSPGQIDYGYTF
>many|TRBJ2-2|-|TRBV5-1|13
TGCGCCAGCAGCTCCGATAGTGGCGGGGAGCTGTTTTTT
CASSSDSGGELFF
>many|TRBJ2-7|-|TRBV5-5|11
TGTGCCAGCGGATTCGGTTACGAGCAGTACTTC
CASGFGYEQYF
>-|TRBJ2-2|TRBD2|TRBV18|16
TGTGCCAGCTCACCGCTGGTAGCGGGAGAAACCGGGGAGCTGTTTTTT
CASSPLVAGETGELFF
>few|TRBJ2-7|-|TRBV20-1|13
TGCAGCCAGACGGACCCTTTTACGACGGAGCAGTACTTC
CSQTDPFTTEQYF
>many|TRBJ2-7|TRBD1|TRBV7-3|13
TGTGCCAGCAGCAAACAGGGGTCTGGAGAGCAGTACTTC
CASSKQGSGEQYF
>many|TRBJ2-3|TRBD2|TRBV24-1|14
TGTGCCACCAGTGGAGCGGGGAGCACAGATACGCAGTATTTT
CATSGAGSTDTQYF
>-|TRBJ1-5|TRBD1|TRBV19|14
TGTGCCAGTACCAAGGGACAGGTTGATCAGCCCCAGCATTTT
CASTKGQVDQPQHF
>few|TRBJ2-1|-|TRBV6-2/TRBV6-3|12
TGTGCCAGCAGTTACGGGGACCAGAGGCAGTTCTTC
CASSYGDQRQFF
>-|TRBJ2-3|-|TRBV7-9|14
TGTGCCAGCAGCTATGGGACTTCTACAGATACGCAGTATTTT
CASSYGTSTDTQYF
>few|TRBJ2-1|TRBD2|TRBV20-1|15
TGCAGTGCTAGACCACTAGCGGGGCCTTACAATGAGCAGTTCTTC
CSARPLAGPYNEQFF
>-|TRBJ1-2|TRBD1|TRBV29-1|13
TGCAGCGTCCCGGGACAGGGGAACTATGGCTACACCTTC
CSVPGQGNYGYTF
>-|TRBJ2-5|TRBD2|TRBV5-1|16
TGCGCCAGCAGCCTGCAGACTAGCGGGAGTTGGGAGACCCAGTACTTC
CASSLQTSGSWETQYF
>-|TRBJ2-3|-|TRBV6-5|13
TGTGCCGGCAGTTCCCCAGGGGCAAATACGCAGTATTTT
CAGSSPGANTQYF
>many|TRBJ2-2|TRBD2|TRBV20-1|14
TGCAGTGCTAGAAGGACTAGCGGGACCGGGGAGCTGTTTTTT
CSARRTSGTGELFF
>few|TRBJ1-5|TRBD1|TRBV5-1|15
TGCGCCAGCAGCTTGACAGGACAGGTCGAGACGCCCCAGCATTTT
CASSLTGQVETPQHF
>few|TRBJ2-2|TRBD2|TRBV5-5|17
TGTGCCAGCAGCTTGTCGCTGACTAGCCCGAACACCGGGGAGCTGTTTTTT
CASSLSLTSPNTGELFF
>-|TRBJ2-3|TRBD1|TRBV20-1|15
TGCAGTGCTTCCGTTCAAGGGGGCGGGACAGATACGCAGTATTTT
CSASVQGGGTDTQYF
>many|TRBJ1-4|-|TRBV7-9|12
TGTGCCAGCAGACCCCTTGGAGAAAAACTGTTTTTT
CASRPLGEKLFF
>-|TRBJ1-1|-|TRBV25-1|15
TGTGCCAGCAGTGGATCCGGGACTGAGAATTTTGAAGCTTTCTTT
CASSGSGTENFEAFF
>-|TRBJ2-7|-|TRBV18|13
TGTGCCAGCTCAGGCGACAGATCCTACGAGCAGTACTTC
CASSGDRSYEQYF
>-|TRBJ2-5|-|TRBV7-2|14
TGTGCCAGCCAACGCCCGGCCGCCCAAGAGACCCAGTACTTC
CASQRPAAQETQYF